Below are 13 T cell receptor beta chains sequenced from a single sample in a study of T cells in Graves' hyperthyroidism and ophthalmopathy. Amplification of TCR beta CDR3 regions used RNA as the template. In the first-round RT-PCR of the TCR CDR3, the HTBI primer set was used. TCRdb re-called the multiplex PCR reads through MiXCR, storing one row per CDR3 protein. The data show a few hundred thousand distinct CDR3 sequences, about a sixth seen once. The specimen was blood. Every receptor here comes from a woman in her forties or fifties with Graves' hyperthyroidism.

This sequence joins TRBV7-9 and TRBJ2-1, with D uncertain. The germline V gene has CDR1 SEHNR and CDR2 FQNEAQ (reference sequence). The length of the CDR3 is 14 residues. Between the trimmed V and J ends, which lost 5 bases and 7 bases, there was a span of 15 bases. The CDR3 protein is CASSARSLPNEQFF. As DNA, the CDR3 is TGTGCCAGCAGCGCCAGGAGTCTGCCTAATGAGCAGTTCTTC.

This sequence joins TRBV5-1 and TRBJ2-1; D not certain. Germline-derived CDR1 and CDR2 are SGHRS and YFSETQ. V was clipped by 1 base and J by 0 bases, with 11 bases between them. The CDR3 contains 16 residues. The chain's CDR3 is CASSLIVSSSYNEQFF. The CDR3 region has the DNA TGCGCCAGCAGCTTGATTGTTTCTAGCTCCTACAATGAGCAGTTCTTC. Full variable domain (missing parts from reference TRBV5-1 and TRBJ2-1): KAGVTQTPRYLIKTRGQQVTLSCSPISGHRSVSWYQQTPGQGLQFLFEYFSETQRNKGNFPGRFSGRQFSNSRSEMNVSTLELGDSALYLCASSLIVSSSYNEQFFGPGTRLTVL.

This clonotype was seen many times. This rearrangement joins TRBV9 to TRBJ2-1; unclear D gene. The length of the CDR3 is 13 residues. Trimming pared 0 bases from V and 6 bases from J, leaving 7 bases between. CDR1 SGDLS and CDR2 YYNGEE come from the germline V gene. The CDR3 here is CASSVAPSNEQFF. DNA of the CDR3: TGTGCCAGCAGCGTAGCGCCCAGCAATGAGCAGTTCTTC.

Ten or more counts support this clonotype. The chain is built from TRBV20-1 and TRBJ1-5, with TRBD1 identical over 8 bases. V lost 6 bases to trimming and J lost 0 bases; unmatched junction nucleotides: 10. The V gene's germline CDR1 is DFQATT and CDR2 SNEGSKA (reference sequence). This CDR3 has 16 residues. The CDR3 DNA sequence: TGCAGTGCCTCCGGGGGCAGGGGGCTTAGCAATCAGCCCCAGCATTTT. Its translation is CSASGGRGLSNQPQHF.

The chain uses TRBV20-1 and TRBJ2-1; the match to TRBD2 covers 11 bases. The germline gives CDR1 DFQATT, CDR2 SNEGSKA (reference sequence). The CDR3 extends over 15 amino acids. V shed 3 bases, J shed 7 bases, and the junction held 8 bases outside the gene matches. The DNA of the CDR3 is TGCAGTGCTAGTGCACCGACTAGCGGGACGAATGAGCAGTTCTTC. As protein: CSASAPTSGTNEQFF.

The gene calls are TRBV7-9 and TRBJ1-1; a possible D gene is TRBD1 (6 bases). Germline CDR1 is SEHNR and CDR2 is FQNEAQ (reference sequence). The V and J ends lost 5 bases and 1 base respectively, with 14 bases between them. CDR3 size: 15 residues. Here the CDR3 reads CASSRGGAGNTEAFF. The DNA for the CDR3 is TGTGCCAGCAGCCGAGGGGGGGCCGGGAACACTGAAGCTTTCTTT.

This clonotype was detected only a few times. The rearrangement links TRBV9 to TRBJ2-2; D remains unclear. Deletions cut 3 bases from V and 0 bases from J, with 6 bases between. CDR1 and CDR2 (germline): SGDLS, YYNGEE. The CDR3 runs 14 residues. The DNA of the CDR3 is TGTGCCAGCAGCGCCCGCACGAACACCGGGGAGCTGTTTTTT. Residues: CASSARTNTGELFF. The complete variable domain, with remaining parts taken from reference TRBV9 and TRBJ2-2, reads DSGVTQTPKHLITATGQRVTLRCSPRSGDLSVYWYQQSLDQGLQFLIQYYNGEERAKGNILERFSAQQFPDLHSELNLSSLELGDSALYFCASSARTNTGELFFGEGSRLTVL.

The CDR3 sequence is CASSERTGGAGYGYTF. CDR3 in DNA: TGTGCCAGCAGTGAACGGACAGGGGGCGCCGGGTATGGCTACACCTTC. The V and J genes are TRBV2 and TRBJ1-2, with 11 bases fitting TRBD1. Trimming took 2 bases from V and 5 from J; bases not matched to a gene: 7. Germline CDR1 reads SNHLY; CDR2 reads FYNNEI. CDR3 length: 16 amino acids.

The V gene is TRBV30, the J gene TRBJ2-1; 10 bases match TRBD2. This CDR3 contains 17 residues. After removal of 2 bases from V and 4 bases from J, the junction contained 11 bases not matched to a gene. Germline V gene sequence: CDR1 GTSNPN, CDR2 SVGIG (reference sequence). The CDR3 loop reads CAWSHALLAGSYNEQFF. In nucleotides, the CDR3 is TGTGCCTGGAGTCATGCCTTACTAGCGGGATCTTACAATGAGCAGTTCTTC.

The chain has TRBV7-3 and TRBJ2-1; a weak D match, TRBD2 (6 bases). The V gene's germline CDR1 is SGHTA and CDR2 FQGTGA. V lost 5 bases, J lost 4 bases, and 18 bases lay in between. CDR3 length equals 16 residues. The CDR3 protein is CASSPRAGKGYNEQFF. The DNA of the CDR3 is TGTGCCAGCAGCCCCCGGGCGGGGAAGGGGTACAATGAGCAGTTCTTC.

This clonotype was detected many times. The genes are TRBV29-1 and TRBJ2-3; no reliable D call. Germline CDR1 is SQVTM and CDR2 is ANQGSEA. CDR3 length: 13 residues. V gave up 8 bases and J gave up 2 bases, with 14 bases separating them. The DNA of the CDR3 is TGCAGCACCGACGGCGGCTCCACAGATACGCAGTATTTT. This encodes CSTDGGSTDTQYF.

The CDR3, as DNA: TGTGCCAGCGGGACCCAGGGGAACACTGAAGCTTTCTTT. It encodes CASGTQGNTEAFF. This chain uses TRBV6-1 with TRBJ1-1; the D gene is possibly TRBD1 (5 bases). This CDR3 has 13 amino acids. Trimming removed 8 bases at V and 1 base at J, with 11 bases between. The germline CDR1 and CDR2 sequences are MNHNS and SASEGT.

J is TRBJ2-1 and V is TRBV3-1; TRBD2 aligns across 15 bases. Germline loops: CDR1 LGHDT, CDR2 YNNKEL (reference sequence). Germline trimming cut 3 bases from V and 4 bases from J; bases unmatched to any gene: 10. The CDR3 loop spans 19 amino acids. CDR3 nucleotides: TGTGCCAGCAGCCAGAGGGGACTAGCGGGAGGAAGTATGTACAATGAGCAGTTCTTC. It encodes CASSQRGLAGGSMYNEQFF.